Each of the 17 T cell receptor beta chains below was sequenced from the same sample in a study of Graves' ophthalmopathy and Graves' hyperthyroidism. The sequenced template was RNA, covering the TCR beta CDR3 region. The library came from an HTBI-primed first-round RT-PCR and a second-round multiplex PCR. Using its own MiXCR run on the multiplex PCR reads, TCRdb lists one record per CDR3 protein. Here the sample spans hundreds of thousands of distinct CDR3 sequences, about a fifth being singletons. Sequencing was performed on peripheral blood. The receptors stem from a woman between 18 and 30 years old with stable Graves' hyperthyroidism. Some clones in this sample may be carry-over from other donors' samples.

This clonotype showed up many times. The CDR3 bases are TGTGCCAGCAGCACAGACGTCACCTACGAGCAGTACTTC. Its translation is CASSTDVTYEQYF. The rearrangement joins TRBV28 to TRBJ2-7; D is uncertain. CDR1 and CDR2 (germline): MDHEN, SYDVKM. Between the trimmed V and J ends, which lost 6 bases and 2 bases, there was a span of 11 bases. The CDR3 contains 13 residues.

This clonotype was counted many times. CDR3 bases: TGTGCCAGCAGTTTTGAGGGGACGGACACTGAAGCTTTCTTT. Translating it yields CASSFEGTDTEAFF. The J gene is TRBJ1-1, the V gene TRBV12-3 or TRBV12-4; D perhaps matches TRBD1 (5 bases). This CDR3 has 14 residues. The V and J ends lost 3 bases and 3 bases respectively, with 11 bases between them.

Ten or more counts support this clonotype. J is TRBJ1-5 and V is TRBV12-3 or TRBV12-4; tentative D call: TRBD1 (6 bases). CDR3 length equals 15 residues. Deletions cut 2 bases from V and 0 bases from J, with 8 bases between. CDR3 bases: TGTGCCAGCAGTTTAACAGGGCGTAGCAATCAGCCCCAGCATTTT. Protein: CASSLTGRSNQPQHF.

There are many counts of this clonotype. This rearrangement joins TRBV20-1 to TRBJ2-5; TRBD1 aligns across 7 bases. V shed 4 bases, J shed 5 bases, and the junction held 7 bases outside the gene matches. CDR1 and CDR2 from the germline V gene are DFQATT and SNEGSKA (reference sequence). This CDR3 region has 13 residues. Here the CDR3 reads CSAMTGWGETQYF. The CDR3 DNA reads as TGCAGTGCTATGACAGGGTGGGGGGAGACCCAGTACTTC.

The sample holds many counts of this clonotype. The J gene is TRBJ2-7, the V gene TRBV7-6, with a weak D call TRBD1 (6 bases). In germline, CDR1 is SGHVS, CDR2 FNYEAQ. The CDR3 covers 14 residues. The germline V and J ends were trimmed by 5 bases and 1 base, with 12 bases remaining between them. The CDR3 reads CASSVVTGSYEQYF. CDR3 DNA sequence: TGTGCCAGCAGCGTAGTAACAGGGTCCTACGAGCAGTACTTC.

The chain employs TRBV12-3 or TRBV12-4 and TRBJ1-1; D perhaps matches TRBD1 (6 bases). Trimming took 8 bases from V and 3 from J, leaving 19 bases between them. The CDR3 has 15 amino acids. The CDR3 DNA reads TGTGCCAGCTCACCGGTTTTAGGGGGACACACTGAAGCTTTCTTT. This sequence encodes CASSPVLGGHTEAFF.

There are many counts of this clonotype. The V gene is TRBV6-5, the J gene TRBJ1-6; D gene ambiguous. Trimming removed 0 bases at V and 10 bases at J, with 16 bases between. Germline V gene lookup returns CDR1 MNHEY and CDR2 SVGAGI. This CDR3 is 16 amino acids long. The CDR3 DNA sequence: TGTGCCAGCAGTTACTCGTTGCCAGTCAGAGGGTCACCCCTCCACTTT. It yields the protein CASSYSLPVRGSPLHF.

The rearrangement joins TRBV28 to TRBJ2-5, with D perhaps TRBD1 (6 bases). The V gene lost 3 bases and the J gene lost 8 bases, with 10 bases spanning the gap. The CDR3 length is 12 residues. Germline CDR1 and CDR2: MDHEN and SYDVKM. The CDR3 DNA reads TGTGCCAGCAGTTTGGACAGTCTAACCCAGTACTTC. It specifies CASSLDSLTQYF. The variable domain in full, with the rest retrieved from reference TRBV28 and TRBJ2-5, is DVKVTQSSRYLVKRTGEKVFLECVQDMDHENMFWYRQDPGLGLRLIYFSYDVKMKEKGDIPEGYSVSREKKERFSLILESASTNQTSMYLCASSLDSLTQYFGPGTRLLVL.

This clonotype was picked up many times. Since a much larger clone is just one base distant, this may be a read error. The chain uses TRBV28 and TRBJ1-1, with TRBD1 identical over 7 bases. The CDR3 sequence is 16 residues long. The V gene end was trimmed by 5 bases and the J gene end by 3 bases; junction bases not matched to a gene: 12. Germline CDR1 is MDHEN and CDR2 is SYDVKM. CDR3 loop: CASSTTGWVKYTEAFF. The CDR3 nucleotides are TGTGCCAGCAGTACGACAGGGTGGGTTAAGTACACTGAAGCTTTCTTT.

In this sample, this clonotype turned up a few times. The CDR3 reads CASRGPGQGNEQYF. The CDR3 coding sequence is TGTGCCAGCAGGGGACCGGGACAGGGGAACGAGCAGTACTTC. This chain joins TRBV6-1 and TRBJ2-7; 10 positions agree with TRBD1. CDR1 and CDR2 from the germline V gene are MNHNS and SASEGT. CDR3 length equals 14 residues. The J segment lost 5 bases and the V segment lost 6 bases, leaving 7 bases of the junction unmatched.

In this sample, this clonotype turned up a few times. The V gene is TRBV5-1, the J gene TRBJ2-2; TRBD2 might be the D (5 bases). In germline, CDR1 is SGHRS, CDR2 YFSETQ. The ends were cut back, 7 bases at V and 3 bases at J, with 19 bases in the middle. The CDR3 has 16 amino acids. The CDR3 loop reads CASGRAGFLDTGELFF. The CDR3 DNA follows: TGCGCCAGCGGACGGGCGGGCTTCTTGGACACCGGGGAGCTGTTTTTT.

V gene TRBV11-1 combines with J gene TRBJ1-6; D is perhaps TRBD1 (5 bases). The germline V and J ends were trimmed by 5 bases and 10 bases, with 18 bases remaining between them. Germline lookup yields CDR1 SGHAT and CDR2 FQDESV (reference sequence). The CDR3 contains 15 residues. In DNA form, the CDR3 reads TGTGCCAGCAGCCGCCTTGACCAGGGAGGATCACCCCTCCACTTT. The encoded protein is CASSRLDQGGSPLHF.

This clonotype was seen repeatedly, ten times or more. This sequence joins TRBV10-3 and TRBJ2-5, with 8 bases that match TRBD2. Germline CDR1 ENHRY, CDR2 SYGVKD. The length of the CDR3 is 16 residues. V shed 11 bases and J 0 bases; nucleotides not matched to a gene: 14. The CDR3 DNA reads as TGTGCCTCCGCTAGCGCGGGGGGAACATACCAAGAGACCCAGTACTTC. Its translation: CASASAGGTYQETQYF.

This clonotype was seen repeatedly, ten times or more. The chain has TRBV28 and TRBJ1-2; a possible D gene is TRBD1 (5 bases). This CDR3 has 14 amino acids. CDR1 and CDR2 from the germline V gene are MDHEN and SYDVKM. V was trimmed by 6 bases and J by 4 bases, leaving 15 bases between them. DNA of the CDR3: TGTGCCAGCAGGGCATCAGGGCCTCGCTATGGCTACACCTTC. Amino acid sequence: CASRASGPRYGYTF.

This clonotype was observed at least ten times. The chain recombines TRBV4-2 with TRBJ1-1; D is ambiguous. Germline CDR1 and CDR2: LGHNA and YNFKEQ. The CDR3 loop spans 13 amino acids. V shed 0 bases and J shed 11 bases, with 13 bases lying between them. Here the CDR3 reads CASSQDSGTMAFF. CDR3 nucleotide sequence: TGTGCCAGCAGCCAAGATAGTGGAACAATGGCTTTCTTT.

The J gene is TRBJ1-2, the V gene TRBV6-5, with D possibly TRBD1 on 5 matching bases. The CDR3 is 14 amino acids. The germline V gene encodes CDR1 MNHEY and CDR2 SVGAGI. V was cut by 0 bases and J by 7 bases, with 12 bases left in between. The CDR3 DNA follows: TGTGCCAGCAGTTACTCCGCGGGGGAGATTGGCTACACCTTC. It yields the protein CASSYSAGEIGYTF.

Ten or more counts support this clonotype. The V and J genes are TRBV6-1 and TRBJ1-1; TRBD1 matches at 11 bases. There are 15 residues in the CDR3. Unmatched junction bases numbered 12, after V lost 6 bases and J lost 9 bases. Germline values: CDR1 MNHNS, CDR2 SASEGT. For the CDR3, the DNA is TGTGCCAGCAGAAAAACCGGGACAGGGGGGATTAAAGCTTTCTTT. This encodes CASRKTGTGGIKAFF.